This paragraph reports one TCR beta chain. Its matching antigen is unknown. Between the trimmed V and J ends, which lost 1 base and 0 bases, there was a span of 11 bases. The CDR3 contains 15 residues. Per germline, CDR1 SGHRS and CDR2 YFSETQ. The data derive from a study of regulatory dendritic cells for organ transplantation. Memory T cells were CD45RO+, naive were CD45RA+, sorted by FACS. Study observations and caveats: Of resting T cell subsets, memory CD8+ had the most alloreactive clonotypes. Mature dendritic cells appeared to drive more memory CD8+ clonal expansion than regulatory ones. Memory T cells were less diverse than naive, with memory CD8+ most oligoclonal.

The method was immunoSEQ multiplex PCR; TCRdb's version includes in-frame clones alone and lacks a portion of them. The sample consists of fewer than 40,000 clones, roughly 91% of them appearing once. The rearrangement uses TRBV5-1 and TRBJ2-7; D is unresolved. This sequence originates from a human donor in good health. The sequenced sample consisted of naive CD4+ T cells from blood. Sample subset: CD45RA+ naive T cells. The CDR3 DNA is TGCGCCAGCAGCTTGTCAGCAGTGAGCTCCTACGAGCAGTACTTC. It encodes CASSLSAVSSYEQYF.